The present TCR beta chain was sequenced within a study of blood T cell repertoires in COVID-19. Original processing notes: For nucleated cells, counts were estimated from reference gene primer amplification. Here immunoSEQ multiplex PCR was the method, and the copy in TCRdb shows in-frame clones only, minus some. V and J calls and clone size are given by that table; D and trimming were obtained from the DNA. The repertoire holds around 400,000 clones, with more than 70% as singletons. The CDR3 covers 14 residues. The V gene lost 3 bases and the J gene lost 1 base, with 9 bases spanning the gap. The V gene's germline CDR1 is LGHNT and CDR2 FRNRAP.

The J gene is TRBJ1-1, the V gene TRBV12-5; maybe TRBD1 (5 bases). The sequence was collected from an older woman with COVID-19, enrolled during active disease. The sample taken for sequencing was peripheral blood. CDR3 region: CASGFSTGNTEAFF. DNA of the CDR3: TGTGCTAGTGGTTTCAGCACAGGGAACACTGAAGCTTTCTTT.